The present T cell receptor beta chain was sequenced within a study of T cell repertoires in cytomegalovirus infection. Across the whole study: It can be stated that public TCR beta signatures indicated CMV infection as well as a matching HLA type.

The length of the CDR3 is 12 residues. V was pared by 2 bases and J by 10 bases, with 12 bases between. Germline lookup yields CDR1 DFQATT and CDR2 SNEGSKA (reference sequence). TCRdb re-called the reads through MiXCR, storing one row per CDR3 protein. Found here are hundreds of thousands of distinct CDR3 sequences, approximately 10% of them singletons; the top ten hold 2% to 3%. The J gene is TRBJ2-1, the V gene TRBV20-1; weak D call: TRBD1 (5 bases). The material sequenced was PBMCs. This sequence originates from a human donor in good health (CMV status not recorded). Some clones in this sample may be carry-over from other donors' samples. CDR3 nucleotide sequence: TGCAGTGCTAGAAGACAGCCGCGGGAGCAGTTCTTC. It translates to CSARRQPREQFF.